One sample yielded the 30 T cell receptor beta chains listed below, sequenced in a study of shared clonotypes between healthy human individuals. Terminally differentiated effector memory CD45RA+ cells were excluded by CCR7 positive selection of CD45RO-negative cells. Data came from immunoSEQ multiplex PCR; TCRdb stores just in-frame clones and leaves some out. The data show about 2.1 million clones, approximately 94% seen once. The sample consisted of naive CD8+ T cells from PBMCs. These receptors all stem from a man between 18 and 35 years old in good health. Some clones in this sample may be carry-over from other donors' samples.

The rearrangement links TRBV5-6 to TRBJ2-1; 12 bases align to TRBD1. Trimming removed 0 bases from V and 7 bases from J; junction bases left unmatched: 5. The CDR3 has 16 amino acids. Germline-derived CDR1 and CDR2 are SGHDT and YYEEEE. The CDR3 region has the DNA TGTGCCAGCAGCTTGGAGGGACAGGGGGCTAGAAATGAGCAGTTCTTC. Translating gives CASSLEGQGARNEQFF.

V usage is TRBV10-3 and J usage is TRBJ2-1; 11 bases align to TRBD2. With 6 bases clipped from V and 5 bases from J, the junction kept 6 bases outside the gene matches. CDR1 is ENHRY and CDR2 is SYGVKD in the germline V gene. The CDR3 extends over 15 amino acids. CDR3 DNA sequence: TGTGCCATCAGACCTCCGGGACTAGCGGACAATGAGCAGTTCTTC. Translated: CAIRPPGLADNEQFF.

The chain carries TRBV7-9 and TRBJ1-1; 10 positions match TRBD1. V gave up 5 bases and J gave up 4 bases; unmatched junction bases: 7. This CDR3 comprises 15 residues. Germline CDR1 is SEHNR and CDR2 is FQNEAQ (reference sequence). This CDR3 is CASSHRDRGFTEAFF. The CDR3 nucleotides read TGTGCCAGCAGCCACCGGGACAGGGGTTTCACTGAAGCTTTCTTT.

As for this clone: The sample carries other DNA sequences with the same CDR3. CDR3 DNA sequence: TGTGCCAGCAGCTTAGGCGGCCCTAGCACAGATACGCAGTATTTT. Translation gives CASSLGGPSTDTQYF. The chain recombines TRBV7-9 with TRBJ2-3; D is unclear. The CDR3 is 15 residues long. Deletions cut 1 base from V and 0 bases from J, with 8 bases between. CDR1 and CDR2 (germline): SEHNR, FQNEAQ (reference sequence). The full variable domain, its missing parts supplied by reference TRBV7-9 and TRBJ2-3, is DTGVSQNPRHKITKRGQNVTFRCDPISEHNRLYWYRQTLGQGPEFLTYFQNEAQLEKSRLLSDRFSAERPKGSFSTLEIQRTEQGDSAMYLCASSLGGPSTDTQYFGPGTRLTVL.

The rearrangement joins TRBV28 to TRBJ1-5, with D unclear. The CDR3 has 13 residues. Trimming took off 6 bases at V and 7 bases at J, with 13 bases between the two ends. Germline V CDR1 and CDR2: MDHEN, SYDVKM. In DNA, the CDR3 is TGTGCCAGCAGCCGAATACAGCGGCAGCCCCAGCATTTT. Protein product: CASSRIQRQPQHF. The full variable domain, its missing parts supplied by reference TRBV28 and TRBJ1-5, is DVKVTQSSRYLVKRTGEKVFLECVQDMDHENMFWYRQDPGLGLRLIYFSYDVKMKEKGDIPEGYSVSREKKERFSLILESASTNQTSMYLCASSRIQRQPQHFGDGTRLSIL.

The chain joins TRBV5-6 to TRBJ1-4; unclear D gene. Trimming took 0 bases from V and 4 from J, leaving 13 bases between them. Germline assignment: CDR1 SGHDT and CDR2 YYEEEE. The CDR3 consists of 16 residues. CDR3 bases: TGTGCCAGCAGCTTGGGGCAGGCCGTTTATAATGAAAAACTGTTTTTT. Encoded protein: CASSLGQAVYNEKLFF.

CDR3 bases: TGTGCCAGCAGCGGACGGGCAGGGCCCCAGCATTTT. Residues: CASSGRAGPQHF. The chain joins TRBV27 to TRBJ1-5; no definite D call. The CDR3 has 12 residues. CDR1 is MNHEY and CDR2 is SMNVEV in the germline V gene (reference sequence). V shed 6 bases and J shed 9 bases, with 12 bases lying between them.

This chain links TRBV9 with TRBJ2-1, with 12 nucleotides matching TRBD2. This CDR3 contains 16 residues. With V trimmed by 4 bases and J by 6 bases, 8 bases remained unmatched. Germline loops: CDR1 SGDLS, CDR2 YYNGEE. Here the CDR3 DNA reads TGTGCCAGCAGCTCTAGCGGGAGGGCCCCTAGCAATGAGCAGTTCTTC. The encoded protein is CASSSSGRAPSNEQFF.

J is TRBJ2-7 and V is TRBV29-1; 12 bases map to TRBD2. V lost 4 bases and J lost 3; bases outside the gene matches: 7. The CDR3 is 15 residues long. CDR1 and CDR2 from the germline V gene are SQVTM and ANQGSEA. CDR3 protein: CSVVGGLAGFYEQYF. The CDR3, as DNA: TGCAGCGTTGTAGGAGGACTAGCGGGATTCTACGAGCAGTACTTC.

This chain connects TRBV27 to TRBJ1-4; TRBD1 is a possible D gene (6 bases). This CDR3 has 14 residues. Germline CDR1 MNHEY, CDR2 SMNVEV (reference sequence). The V end lost 4 bases, the J end lost 6 bases, and 12 bases lay between the germline ends. CDR3 nucleotide sequence: TGTGCCAGCAGTTCACAGGGCGGTGATGAAAAACTGTTTTTT. Translating it yields CASSSQGGDEKLFF.

The chain recombines TRBV28 with TRBJ1-5, with 7 bases matching TRBD1. CDR3 length: 13 residues. Germline V gives CDR1 MDHEN, CDR2 SYDVKM. The ends lost 8 bases at V and 6 bases at J; junction bases unmatched: 7. The DNA of the CDR3 is TGTGCCAGCCGGGGCAGGGGGGCTCAGCCCCAGCATTTT. Its translation is CASRGRGAQPQHF.

The rearrangement joins TRBV7-8 to TRBJ2-5; TRBD2 aligns across 10 bases. From germline, CDR1 is SGHVS and CDR2 FQNEAQ. With 5 bases clipped from V and 5 bases from J, the junction kept 14 bases outside the gene matches. The CDR3 runs 17 residues. CDR3 bases: TGTGCCAGCAGCCCCTACGGGGAGCGGGAGGGCCCGGAGACCCAGTACTTC. Translation: CASSPYGEREGPETQYF. Full variable domain (missing parts from reference TRBV7-8 and TRBJ2-5): GAGVSQSPRYKVAKRGQDVALRCDPISGHVSLFWYQQALGQGPEFLTYFQNEAQLDKSGLPSDRFFAERPEGSVSTLKIQRTQQEDSAVYLCASSPYGEREGPETQYFGPGTRLLVL.

J is TRBJ2-7 and V is TRBV2, with D hard to call. There are 13 residues in the CDR3. Germline V gene lookup returns CDR1 SNHLY and CDR2 FYNNEI. Trimming took off 11 bases at V and 0 bases at J, with 14 bases between the two ends. CDR3 DNA sequence: TGTGCCCGGCAGGCACAAGACTCCTACGAGCAGTACTTC. Encoded protein: CARQAQDSYEQYF.

The V gene is TRBV7-9, the J gene TRBJ2-4; TRBD1 matches at 9 bases. CDR3 length equals 16 residues. The junction had 6 bases not matched to a gene; V was cut back by 5 bases and J by 1 base. Germline V gene sequence: CDR1 SEHNR, CDR2 FQNEAQ (reference sequence). The CDR3 loop reads CASSGGQGIAKNIQYF. The DNA for the CDR3 is TGTGCCAGCAGCGGAGGACAGGGGATCGCCAAAAACATTCAGTACTTC.

The V gene is TRBV5-4, the J gene TRBJ1-3; D is possibly TRBD1 (5 bases). Germline V gene sequence: CDR1 SGHNT, CDR2 YYREEE (reference sequence). The CDR3 contains 15 residues. V lost 4 bases and J 0 bases, leaving 11 bases between the germline ends. As DNA, the CDR3 is TGTGCCAGCAGCCCGGGGGATATCTCTGGAAACACCATATATTTT. This codes for CASSPGDISGNTIYF.

The gene calls are TRBV6-5 and TRBJ1-1; tentatively, D is TRBD1 (6 bases). Per germline, CDR1 MNHEY and CDR2 SVGAGI. This CDR3 is 15 amino acids long. V lost 4 bases and J lost 6, with 18 bases in between. The CDR3 region is CASSSPWGGLSEAFF. The CDR3, as DNA: TGTGCCAGCAGTTCCCCCTGGGGGGGGCTCTCTGAAGCTTTCTTT.

This rearrangement joins TRBV15 to TRBJ2-7; perhaps TRBD2 as D (5 bases). There are 13 residues in the CDR3. Germline V CDR1 and CDR2: LNHNV, YYDKDF (reference sequence). Trimming took off 8 bases at V and 1 base at J, with 12 bases between the two ends. Here the CDR3 DNA reads TGTGCCACCGGCCGTCGGGGATCCTACGAGCAGTACTTC. This encodes CATGRRGSYEQYF.

The chain is built from TRBV11-2 and TRBJ1-4; TRBD1 is a possible D gene (6 bases). The V end lost 1 base, the J end lost 8 bases, and 11 bases lay between the germline ends. Germline V gene sequence: CDR1 SGHAT, CDR2 FQNNGV. This CDR3 region has 14 residues. CDR3 nucleotide sequence: TGTGCCAGCAGCTTAGGGACAGCCTACGAAAAACTGTTTTTT. This codes for CASSLGTAYEKLFF.

The V gene is TRBV18, the J gene TRBJ2-2, with 8 bases fitting TRBD1. Germline-derived CDR1 and CDR2 are KGHSH and LQKENI. The CDR3 length is 17 residues. J was trimmed by 2 bases and V by 5 bases; bases with no gene match: 10. In DNA form, the CDR3 reads TGTGCCAGCTCATACGGACAGGGAGTCGCAAACACCGGGGAGCTGTTTTTT. As protein: CASSYGQGVANTGELFF. The variable domain in full, completed from reference TRBV18 and TRBJ2-2, reads NAGVMQNPRHLVRRRGQEARLRCSPMKGHSHVYWYRQLPEEGLKFMVYLQKENIIDESGMPKERFSAEFPKEGPSILRIQQVVRGDSAAYFCASSYGQGVANTGELFFGEGSRLTVL.

The chain employs TRBV28 and TRBJ2-6, with 11 bases identical to TRBD2. Germline lookup yields CDR1 MDHEN and CDR2 SYDVKM. V shed 3 bases, J shed 0 bases, and the junction held 4 bases outside the gene matches. The CDR3 is 18 residues long. The CDR3 protein is CASSFLTSGNSGANVLTF. The CDR3 DNA is TGTGCCAGCAGTTTCCTGACTAGCGGGAACTCTGGGGCCAACGTCCTGACTTTC.

The chain has TRBV29-1 and TRBJ2-5, with 10 nucleotides matching TRBD2. CDR1 and CDR2 from the germline V gene are SQVTM and ANQGSEA. This CDR3 comprises 15 residues. Unmatched junction bases numbered 3, after V lost 0 bases and J lost 2 bases. CDR3 DNA: TGCAGCGTTGAAGAAGGACTAGCGGAGCAAGAGACCCAGTACTTC. Amino acid sequence: CSVEEGLAEQETQYF. Full variable domain (missing parts from reference TRBV29-1 and TRBJ2-5): SAVISQKPSRDICQRGTSLTIQCQVDSQVTMMFWYRQQPGQSLTLIATANQGSEATYESGFVIDKFPISRPNLTFSTLTVSNMSPEDSSIYLCSVEEGLAEQETQYFGPGTRLLVL.

This chain joins TRBV19 and TRBJ1-5; possibly TRBD1 for D (5 bases). CDR1 is LNHDA, CDR2 SQIVND, per germline (reference sequence). The CDR3 is made up of 15 amino acids. The germline V and J ends were trimmed by 3 bases and 7 bases, with 16 bases remaining between them. The chain's CDR3 is CASSIRDGLGQPQHF. CDR3 bases: TGTGCCAGTAGTATCCGGGACGGCCTTGGCCAGCCCCAGCATTTT.

The chain uses TRBV6-5 and TRBJ1-2, with D tentatively TRBD1 (5 bases). This CDR3 contains 12 residues. V shed 4 bases and J shed 8 bases, with 11 bases lying between them. The germline CDR1 and CDR2 sequences are MNHEY and SVGAGI. CDR3 residues: CASSSSREGYTF. The CDR3 bases are TGTGCCAGCAGTTCTAGCAGGGAGGGCTACACCTTC.

This chain links TRBV4-1 with TRBJ1-2; maybe TRBD1 (5 bases). Germline CDR1 and CDR2: MGHRA and YSYEKL. This CDR3 spans 16 amino acids. V was pared by 1 base and J by 1 base, with 13 bases between. The CDR3 reads CASSQVMTEINYGYTF. CDR3 sequence (DNA): TGCGCCAGCAGCCAAGTTATGACAGAAATTAACTATGGCTACACCTTC.

The chain combines TRBV28 with TRBJ1-2; D perhaps matches TRBD1 (5 bases). This CDR3 comprises 13 residues. V dropped 5 bases and J dropped 7 bases, with 14 bases sitting between them. Germline V lookup: CDR1 MDHEN, CDR2 SYDVKM. In nucleotides, the CDR3 is TGTGCCAGCAGTCAGGGCCGGGGGTCTGGCTACACCTTC. Amino acid sequence: CASSQGRGSGYTF.

This clone turned up a few times. This same CDR3 is encoded by further DNA sequences in the sample. The CDR3 bases are TGTGCCAGCAGTTATCCGACTGAAGCTTTCTTT. Its translation is CASSYPTEAFF. The rearrangement joins TRBV6-6 to TRBJ1-1, with D hard to call. The CDR3 consists of 11 residues. Trimming removed 3 bases at V and 5 bases at J, with 4 bases between. Germline values: CDR1 MNHNY, CDR2 SVGAGI (reference sequence).

V and J are TRBV25-1 and TRBJ1-4; D possibly corresponds to TRBD1 (5 bases). Germline values: CDR1 MGHDK, CDR2 SYGVNS. The CDR3 length is 14 residues. Trimming pared 2 bases from V and 5 bases from J, leaving 9 bases between. The CDR3 loop is CASSEQGGNEKLFF. The CDR3, as DNA: TGTGCCAGCAGTGAACAGGGCGGGAATGAAAAACTGTTTTTT.

DNA for the CDR3: TGTGCCACCAGCAGAGACAGGGAAGCAAACATTCAGTACTTC. Protein: CATSRDREANIQYF. The chain combines TRBV15 with TRBJ2-4, with D perhaps matching TRBD1 (5 bases). Germline values: CDR1 LNHNV, CDR2 YYDKDF (reference sequence). The CDR3 has 14 residues. V lost 0 bases to trimming and J lost 6 bases, with 9 bases between them. Full variable domain (outside the CDR3, taken from reference TRBV15 and TRBJ2-4): DAMVIQNPRYQVTQFGKPVTLSCSQTLNHNVMYWYQQKSSQAPKLLFHYYDKDFNNEADTPDNFQSRRPNTSFCFLDIRSPGLGDTAMYLCATSRDREANIQYFGAGTRLSVL.

Comment on this clone: Other nucleotide sequences from this sample produce the same CDR3. The rearrangement uses TRBV28 and TRBJ1-5; D uncertain. Germline CDR1 MDHEN, CDR2 SYDVKM. CDR3 length: 11 amino acids. The V end was cut by 6 bases, the J end by 3 bases, with 3 bases between. The CDR3 nucleotides read TGTGCCAGCAGCCACAATCAGCCCCAGCATTTT. Its translation: CASSHNQPQHF.

V is TRBV4-1 and J is TRBJ1-5; 7 bases agree with TRBD1. The J segment lost 0 bases and the V segment lost 4 bases, leaving 12 bases of the junction unmatched. This CDR3 region has 18 residues. CDR1 MGHRA and CDR2 YSYEKL come from the germline V gene. The CDR3 nucleotides read TGCGCCAGCAGCCCCAGCGGCTACAGGGGCTATAGCAATCAGCCCCAGCATTTT. This encodes CASSPSGYRGYSNQPQHF.